The rows below give T cell receptor beta chains drawn from one sample of a study of CD8 T cells in Susac syndrome. Via MiXCR, TCRdb re-called the immunoSEQ multiplex PCR reads, giving one row per CDR3 protein. Of 250,000 to 350,000 distinct CDR3 sequences listed, approximately 90% were seen once; the top ten hold approximately 0.065%. The sample consisted of CD4+ T cells from PBMCs. The receptors were sampled from a human donor with multiple sclerosis. Each CDR3 is given with its conserved first and last residue. D genes are given only for firm matches. Part of the rows lack a size; the others show once, few, many or a class for expanded clones.

size: -; V: TRBV12-3/TRBV12-4; D: -; length: 13; J: TRBJ1-3; CDR3: CASSFMGGNTIYF; DNA: TGTGCCAGCAGTTTTATGGGTGGAAACACCATATATTTT
size: -; V: TRBV7-2; D: TRBD1; length: 15; J: TRBJ2-1; CDR3: CASSSRQGALNEQFF; DNA: TGTGCCAGCAGCTCCCGACAGGGGGCGTTAAATGAGCAGTTCTTC
size: -; V: TRBV20-1; D: TRBD1; length: 14; J: TRBJ1-2; CDR3: CSASRDRANYGYTF; DNA: TGCAGTGCTTCGCGGGACAGGGCTAACTATGGCTACACCTTC
size: -; V: TRBV14; D: -; length: 14; J: TRBJ1-2; CDR3: CASSQASRLYGYTF; DNA: TGTGCCAGCAGCCAAGCAAGCAGGCTCTATGGCTACACCTTC
size: once; V: TRBV15; D: -; length: 17; J: TRBJ2-3; CDR3: CATSRDQSLDSTDTQYF; DNA: TGTGCCACCAGCAGAGATCAGAGCTTAGATAGCACAGATACGCAGTATTTT
size: -; V: TRBV29-1; D: -; length: 14; J: TRBJ2-1; CDR3: CSVEWAPQLNEQFF; DNA: TGCAGCGTTGAATGGGCTCCCCAGCTCAATGAGCAGTTCTTC
size: -; V: TRBV20-1; D: TRBD1; length: 14; J: TRBJ2-3; CDR3: CSATGTGSTDTQYF; DNA: TGCAGTGCTACAGGGACAGGGAGCACAGATACGCAGTATTTT
size: -; V: TRBV19; D: -; length: 14; J: TRBJ1-2; CDR3: CASRNSGMRGGYTF; DNA: TGTGCCAGTAGGAACTCTGGGATGCGCGGTGGCTACACCTTC
size: -; V: TRBV28; D: TRBD2; length: 16; J: TRBJ2-1; CDR3: CASSLWALAGEDEQFF; DNA: TGTGCCAGCAGTTTATGGGCACTAGCGGGAGAGGACGAGCAGTTCTTC
size: -; V: TRBV7-8; D: TRBD2; length: 15; J: TRBJ2-1; CDR3: CASSLAGGPLNEQFF; DNA: TGTGCCAGCAGCTTAGCGGGAGGGCCGTTGAATGAGCAGTTCTTC
size: -; V: TRBV12-3/TRBV12-4; D: -; length: 14; J: TRBJ1-2; CDR3: CASSTYREDYGYTF; DNA: TGTGCCAGCAGCACTTACAGGGAAGACTATGGCTACACCTTC
size: once; V: TRBV6-5; D: -; length: 18; J: TRBJ1-2; CDR3: CASSYSNRPRDPFYGYTF; DNA: TGTGCCAGCAGTTACTCGAACCGGCCCAGGGACCCCTTCTATGGCTACACCTTC
size: -; V: TRBV20-1; D: TRBD2; length: 16; J: TRBJ2-1; CDR3: CSARRAGTSGDSEQFF; DNA: TGCAGTGCGAGAAGGGCAGGGACTAGCGGGGACTCAGAGCAGTTCTTC
size: -; V: TRBV6-1; D: TRBD2; length: 17; J: TRBJ2-3; CDR3: CASTGTSGGPSTDTQYF; DNA: TGTGCCAGCACCGGGACTAGCGGGGGGCCTAGCACAGATACGCAGTATTTT
size: -; V: TRBV23-1; D: -; length: 16; J: TRBJ1-5; CDR3: CASSQSMRGDEQPQHF; DNA: TGCGCCAGCAGTCAATCTATGAGGGGGGATGAGCAGCCCCAGCATTTT
size: once; V: TRBV6-5; D: -; length: 16; J: TRBJ2-7; CDR3: CASSYATSGTVGEQYF; DNA: TGTGCCAGCAGTTACGCGACTTCCGGGACGGTGGGGGAGCAGTACTTC
size: -; V: TRBV19; D: -; length: 16; J: TRBJ1-2; CDR3: CASSIWGPPSNYGYTF; DNA: TGTGCCAGTAGTATTTGGGGCCCCCCCTCTAACTATGGCTACACCTTC
size: -; V: TRBV18; D: -; length: 13; J: TRBJ2-1; CDR3: CASSPNFGGEQFF; DNA: TGTGCCAGCTCACCGAATTTTGGGGGTGAGCAGTTCTTC
size: -; V: TRBV30; D: -; length: 14; J: TRBJ1-5; CDR3: CAWSRDLRGGPQHF; DNA: TGTGCCTGGAGCCGGGATCTCCGAGGGGGGCCCCAGCATTTT
size: once; V: TRBV18; D: TRBD2; length: 15; J: TRBJ2-1; CDR3: CASSQGASGSHGQFF; DNA: TGTGCCAGCTCACAAGGGGCTAGCGGGAGTCATGGGCAGTTCTTC
size: -; V: TRBV20-1; D: -; length: 18; J: TRBJ2-2; CDR3: CSASIPTELGGDTGELFF; DNA: TGCAGTGCTAGTATACCGACGGAGCTCGGCGGGGACACCGGGGAGCTGTTTTTT
size: -; V: TRBV18; D: -; length: 14; J: TRBJ1-1; CDR3: CASSPNRANTEAFF; DNA: TGTGCCAGCTCACCAAACAGGGCGAACACTGAAGCTTTCTTT
size: once; V: TRBV10-2; D: TRBD2; length: 13; J: TRBJ2-1; CDR3: CASLAGVLNEQFF; DNA: TGCGCCAGCTTGGCGGGAGTTCTCAATGAGCAGTTCTTC
size: -; V: TRBV6-2/TRBV6-3; D: -; length: 17; J: TRBJ2-5; CDR3: CASSYQGLPEALETQYF; DNA: TGTGCCAGCAGTTACCAGGGCCTCCCGGAGGCTTTGGAGACCCAGTACTTC
size: -; V: TRBV6-1; D: -; length: 16; J: TRBJ2-1; CDR3: CASSRNPLLVRDEQFF; DNA: TGTGCCAGCAGTCGAAACCCCCTACTAGTTAGGGATGAGCAGTTCTTC
size: few; V: TRBV7-9; D: -; length: 14; J: TRBJ2-2; CDR3: CASSFPRRTGELFF; DNA: TGTGCCAGCAGCTTTCCGCGGAGAACCGGGGAGCTGTTTTTT